The 14 T cell receptor beta chains below were found in one sample sequenced in a study of cytomegalovirus exposure and HLA in healthy donors. The protocol was immunoSEQ multiplex PCR, while the TCRdb copy is restricted to in-frame clones and leaves out a portion. The table has under 250,000 clones, 81% seen once; the top ten hold over 0.95%. Sample: PBMCs. The receptors were gathered from a woman aged 30 to 39 in good health and CMV-seronegative.

V is TRBV7-2 and J is TRBJ1-2; no firm D call. CDR1 is SGHTA, CDR2 FQGNSA, per germline. The CDR3 has 14 amino acids. The V end lost 1 base, the J end lost 0 bases, and 6 bases lay between the germline ends. CDR3 nucleotides: TGTGCCAGCAGCTTAGGGGCCTCTAACTATGGCTACACCTTC. Translating gives CASSLGASNYGYTF.

The chain is built from TRBV7-6 and TRBJ1-1; 9 bases map to TRBD1. This CDR3 spans 13 amino acids. Germline lookup yields CDR1 SGHVS and CDR2 FNYEAQ. V lost 4 bases to trimming and J lost 5 bases; unmatched junction nucleotides: 2. The CDR3 reads CASSSDRGTEAFF. The DNA for the CDR3 is TGTGCCAGCAGCTCGGACAGGGGAACTGAAGCTTTCTTT.

The chain uses TRBV11-2 and TRBJ2-2; TRBD2 matches at 12 bases. The trim removed 3 bases at V and 4 bases at J, leaving 3 bases unmatched. Per germline, CDR1 SGHAT and CDR2 FQNNGV. CDR3 length: 16 amino acids. The CDR3 loop reads CASSFLAGGPTGELFF. The CDR3 DNA is TGTGCCAGCAGCTTTCTAGCGGGAGGGCCCACCGGGGAGCTGTTTTTT.

V usage is TRBV11-2 and J usage is TRBJ2-2; D is ambiguous. Germline lookup yields CDR1 SGHAT and CDR2 FQNNGV. Deletions cut 7 bases from V and 4 bases from J, with 10 bases between. This CDR3 is built from 13 residues. Here the CDR3 DNA reads TGTGCCAGCAACTACGTGGCCACCGGGGAGCTGTTTTTT. It is translated as CASNYVATGELFF.

The chain joins TRBV14 to TRBJ1-2; D might be TRBD1 (6 bases). The germline CDR1 and CDR2 sequences are SGHDN and FVKESK. The V and J ends lost 1 base and 13 bases respectively, with 19 bases between them. There are 14 residues in the CDR3. CDR3 bases: TGTGCCAGCAGCCAAGTCAACAGGGCCTCGTCCTGCACCTTC. Protein: CASSQVNRASSCTF. The variable domain in full, with the rest retrieved from reference TRBV14 and TRBJ1-2, is EAGVTQFPSHSVIEKGQTVTLRCDPISGHDNLYWYRRVMGKEIKFLLHFVKESKQDESGMPNNRFLAERTGGTYSTLKVQPAELEDSGVYFCASSQVNRASSCTFGSGTRLTVV.

The chain uses TRBV5-1 and TRBJ1-2; weak D call: TRBD1 (6 bases). From germline, CDR1 is SGHRS and CDR2 YFSETQ. The CDR3 extends over 14 amino acids. The V end lost 2 bases, the J end lost 5 bases, and 13 bases lay between the germline ends. The CDR3 loop reads CASSLTGTHYGYTF. As DNA, the CDR3 is TGCGCCAGCAGCTTAACCGGGACACATTATGGCTACACCTTC.

The rearrangement joins TRBV19 to TRBJ2-7, with D possibly being TRBD1 (5 bases). Germline V CDR1 and CDR2: LNHDA, SQIVND (reference sequence). The CDR3 loop spans 15 amino acids. With 5 bases removed from V and 0 bases from J, the gap between germline ends came to 14 bases. The CDR3 here is CASSPRQDNSYEQYF. DNA for the CDR3: TGTGCCAGTAGTCCCAGGCAGGACAACTCCTACGAGCAGTACTTC.

The CDR3 DNA reads as TGTGCCAGCAGCTTGCCAGACAGGGGTAATGAAAAACTGTTTTTT. This encodes CASSLPDRGNEKLFF. The chain joins TRBV28 to TRBJ1-4; 8 nucleotides match TRBD1. CDR3 length equals 15 residues. V lost 6 bases, J lost 4 bases, and 7 bases stayed unmatched. Germline assignment: CDR1 MDHEN and CDR2 SYDVKM.

This chain links TRBV29-1 with TRBJ1-1; 9 bases are a match to TRBD1. Germline CDR1 reads SQVTM; CDR2 reads ANQGSEA. CDR3 length equals 16 residues. Losses at the gene ends were 3 bases for V and 4 bases for J; bases not matched to a gene: 12. The CDR3: CSVDPTGGLSSTEAFF. DNA for the CDR3: TGCAGCGTTGATCCAACAGGGGGCTTAAGTAGCACTGAAGCTTTCTTT.

The chain links TRBV7-2 to TRBJ1-2; D not resolved. CDR1 and CDR2 from the germline V gene are SGHTA and FQGNSA. V shed 1 base and J shed 4 bases, with 10 bases lying between them. This CDR3 has 14 residues. The CDR3 sequence: CASSLDTGSYGYTF. The CDR3 DNA reads as TGTGCCAGCAGCTTAGATACGGGATCCTATGGCTACACCTTC. Full variable domain (missing parts from reference TRBV7-2 and TRBJ1-2): GAGVSQSPSNKVTEKGKDVELRCDPISGHTALYWYRQSLGQGLEFLIYFQGNSAPDKSGLPSDRFSAERTGGSVSTLTIQRTQQEDSAVYLCASSLDTGSYGYTFGSGTRLTVV.

This chain joins TRBV6-5 and TRBJ2-7; 12 bases agree with TRBD1. V lost 5 bases and J lost 6; bases outside the gene matches: 5. Germline loops: CDR1 MNHEY, CDR2 SVGAGI. The CDR3 is 14 residues long. CDR3 region: CASSTGTGGSEQYF. The CDR3 DNA follows: TGTGCCAGCAGTACTGGGACAGGGGGCAGCGAGCAGTACTTC.

The rearrangement joins TRBV7-8 to TRBJ2-6; D not resolved. Germline V gene sequence: CDR1 SGHVS, CDR2 FQNEAQ. Trimming stripped 5 bases from V and 1 base from J, with 18 bases between. The length of the CDR3 is 18 residues. The CDR3 bases are TGTGCCAGCAGCCCCCGAGTTCCAGGTAGTTCTGGGGCCAACGTCCTGACTTTC. The encoded protein is CASSPRVPGSSGANVLTF.

This rearrangement joins TRBV7-2 to TRBJ2-7; 7 bases are shared with TRBD2. V lost 1 base and J lost 0; bases outside the gene matches: 3. The CDR3 is made up of 15 amino acids. CDR1 is SGHTA, CDR2 FQGNSA, per germline. The CDR3 DNA sequence: TGTGCCAGCAGCTTAGGCGGGAGTCGCTCCTACGAGCAGTACTTC. It codes for CASSLGGSRSYEQYF.

Turning to this clone: Mismatch with germline at one junction end may stem from a read error. The chain links TRBV9 to TRBJ2-1; D remains unclear. CDR3 size: 13 residues. Looked up from germline, CDR1 is SGDLS and CDR2 is YYNGEE. Here the CDR3 reads CASSVDILEPRVF. CDR3 nucleotide sequence: TGTGCCAGCAGCGTAGATATTTTGGAGCCCCGGGTCTTC.